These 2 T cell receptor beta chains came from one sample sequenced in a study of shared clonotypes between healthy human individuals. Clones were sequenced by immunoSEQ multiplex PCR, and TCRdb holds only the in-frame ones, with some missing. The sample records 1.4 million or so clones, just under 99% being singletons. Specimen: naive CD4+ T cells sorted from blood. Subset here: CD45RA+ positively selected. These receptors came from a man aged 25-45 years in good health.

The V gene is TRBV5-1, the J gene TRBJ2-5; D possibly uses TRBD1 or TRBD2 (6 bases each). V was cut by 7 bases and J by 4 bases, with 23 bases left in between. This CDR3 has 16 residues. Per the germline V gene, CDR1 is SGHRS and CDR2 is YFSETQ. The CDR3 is CASGRPQGGRGETQYF. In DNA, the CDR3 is TGCGCCAGCGGACGTCCCCAAGGGGGGCGCGGAGAGACCCAGTACTTC.

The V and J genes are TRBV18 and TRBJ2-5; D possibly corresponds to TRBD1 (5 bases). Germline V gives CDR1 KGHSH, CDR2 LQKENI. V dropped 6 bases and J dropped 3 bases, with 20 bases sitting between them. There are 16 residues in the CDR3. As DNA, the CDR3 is TGTGCCAGCTCCCCAAGGGTGCCTCCAGGGAAAGAGACCCAGTACTTC. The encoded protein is CASSPRVPPGKETQYF. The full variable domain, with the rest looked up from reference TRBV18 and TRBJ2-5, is NAGVMQNPRHLVRRRGQEARLRCSPMKGHSHVYWYRQLPEEGLKFMVYLQKENIIDESGMPKERFSAEFPKEGPSILRIQQVVRGDSAAYFCASSPRVPPGKETQYFGPGTRLLVL.